This TCR beta chain was profiled in a study of blood T cells in healthy people across ages (dated by TCRdb to 2013 to 2016). Describing the broader study: Template switching captured roughly one uniquely barcoded TCR beta cDNA molecule per two T cells in model experiments. Age-related changes in TCR beta repertoire diversity were measured in the study by deep sequencing normalized with unique cDNA molecular identifiers. To avoid experimental bias, donors of different ages were randomly spread across the sequencing lanes. The study analyzed two additional independent replicas of 1 million unique cDNA reads from the same blood draw for two donors, one aged 18 to 29 and one aged 80 or older. The donors were divided into four age groups: young (average approximately 17 years), middle-aged (approximately 41), aged (about 60) and long-lived (82). Overall study results and their limits: Observed TCR beta diversity correlated strongly with the percentage of naive T cells measured by flow cytometry. Compared with the aged group, the long-lived group had more naive CD4+ T cells, fewer expanded clones and increased TCR diversity, suggesting age selection. Donor CMV infection status was unknown, potentially confounding age-related changes in expanded clonotypes. Estimates of total diversity from one million sequenced T cells were regarded as lower bounds and underestimates. Observed TCR beta diversity per million T cells fell roughly linearly with age, and a significant reduction was already apparent by age roughly 40. Because profiling used bulk unsorted PBMCs, naive and antigen-experienced compartments could not be compared conclusively.

Comments on this clonotype: Its antigen is currently not known. The input lacks base qualities; no much larger clone sits a single base away.

The 39 donors, aged about 6 to 90 years, were systemically healthy Caucasian individuals from Russia. Each donor gave roughly 11 milliliters of peripheral blood, drawn into EDTA-treated Vacutainer tubes. Ficoll-Paque density-gradient centrifugation was used to isolate PBMCs, with at least 6 million obtained per sample. Total RNA was extracted from PBMCs with Trizol reagent, with at least 6 micrograms obtained per sample. Naive CD45RAhigh/CD27high T cell percentages were measured by flow cytometry on a PBMC aliquot from every donor. Library preparation was by 5' RACE. The instrument was an Illumina HiSeq 2500. The second PCR ran for about 6 to 11 cycles and used a J-beta primer mix along with a sample-barcoded 5' primer. A unique molecular identifier was introduced onto each TCR beta cDNA molecule by a template-switch 5' adaptor carrying 12 random nucleotides. Each sample yielded at least 3 million CDR3-containing paired-end reads. All of the RNA was converted into first-strand cDNA using the Mint cDNA synthesis kit, with a TRBC-specific oligonucleotide serving as the primer. Following uracil-DNA glycosylase treatment, all cDNA underwent a first 18-cycle PCR with the universal primers M1SS and BC2_uni_R. On the authors' methods: Normalization of each sample was performed by random selection of 1 million high-quality reads, each carrying a distinct molecular identifier. Reads with shared molecular identifiers were discarded instead of being binned into consensus sequences. CDR3 identification, clonotype clustering and error correction used MiTCR with a Q25 quality threshold and the strictest error-elimination algorithm. A nonparametric unseen species model with Euler transformation was used to estimate lower-bound total TCR beta diversity. Using fastp at Q25 and MiXCR, TCRdb reprocessed the public reads and kept productive beta chains. Duplicate CDR3 protein sequences are folded into a single record with the most common DNA and genes. None of the V and J calls come from the authors' own analysis; TCRdb made them. For this sample there are some 1,500,000 distinct CDR3 sequences; approximately 43% appear just once. Less than 5% of the sample lies in the top ten.

The CDR3 numbers 14 residues from cysteine through phenylalanine. Solely the CDR3 DNA is kept, with 42 bases framed from the first base. V is pruned by 9 bases and J by 6 bases, leaving 10 bases of the junction without a gene match. Looking up the germline V gene yields CDR1 SNHLY and CDR2 FYNNEI. The V and J genes are TRBV2 and TRBJ2-1, with 8 central nucleotides matching TRBD2. Sequencing was done on a sample of blood. The origin of this receptor is a woman under 30 in good health. The CDR3 reads as follows: CARETLAGSNEQFF. The DNA is TGTGCCAGAGAGACCTTAGCGGGAAGCAATGAGCAGTTCTTC. When the CDR3 is completed using the reference TRBV2 and TRBJ2-1 genes on either side, the full variable domain is EPEVTQTPSHQVTQMGQEVILRCVPISNHLYFYWYRQILGQKVEFLVSFYNNEISEKSEIFDDQFSVERPDGSNFTLKIRSTKLEDSAMYFCARETLAGSNEQFFGPGTRLTVL.